This entry concerns a single T cell receptor beta chain. Its antigen is currently unknown. The CDR3 loop spans 14 amino acids. V was shortened by 0 bases and J by 5 bases, with 9 bases between the two germline ends. Germline CDR1 reads SGHDT; CDR2 reads YYEEEE. PCR primers comprised 60 Vbeta and 13 Jbeta primers. In the original workflow: Later analysis identified some 88 million unique TCR beta chains, 10 million to 12 million shared. Assay: immunoSEQ multiplex PCR; the TCRdb copy retains only in-frame clones and omits some. D and trimming were read from the DNA, whereas the V and J calls and clone size are those reported in that table. Recorded for this sample: about 88,000 clones. This record belongs to a study of cytomegalovirus exposure and HLA in healthy donors. Study context: Early released data comprised around 79 million unique TCRs from HLA-typed donors. Findings and caveats of the study: Follow-up analysis later connected one missense variant in DCLRE1C with trimming of TCR beta V- and J-genes. Compared with the approximately 700-donor mean, an Asian-associated ancestry cluster reportedly had fewer N-insertions, according to a later analysis.

The sequencing sample was made of PBMCs. The rearrangement joins TRBV5-6 to TRBJ1-5, with D tentatively TRBD1 (5 bases). The clonotype was recovered from a girl aged 5 to 17 in good health and CMV-seropositive. CDR3 region: CASSLGWGDQPQHF. In DNA form, the CDR3 reads TGTGCCAGCAGCTTGGGTTGGGGGGATCAGCCCCAGCATTTT.